These T cell receptor beta chains were read from a single sample in a study of cytomegalovirus exposure and HLA in healthy donors. Generated by immunoSEQ multiplex PCR, the TCRdb table keeps only in-frame clones and is missing some. The data hold some 91,000 clones, with about nine tenths observed a single time. The sequenced sample consisted of PBMCs. Receptors were obtained from a man aged 30 to 45 in good health and CMV-seropositive. CDR3s include the opening cysteine and the closing phenylalanine or tryptophan. The D gene is left open where the match is weak. Size is omitted from some rows. Given values are once, few, many or a class for expanded clones.

V gene	D gene	clone size	J gene	CDR3 length	CDR3 protein	CDR3 DNA
TRBV4-2	-	-	TRBJ2-1	16	CASSQDAASSYNEQFF	TGTGCCAGCAGCCAAGACGCGGCCAGCTCCTACAATGAGCAGTTCTTC
TRBV6-5	-	-	TRBJ1-2	14	CASSYSGQSHGYTF	TGTGCCAGCAGTTACAGTGGACAGTCACATGGCTACACCTTC
TRBV4-1	TRBD2	few	TRBJ2-5	17	CASSRGTSGMYQETQYF	TGCGCCAGCAGCCGAGGGACTAGCGGGATGTACCAAGAGACCCAGTACTTC
TRBV19	TRBD2	few	TRBJ2-1	14	CASKTGGPYNEQFF	TGTGCCAGTAAAACGGGAGGGCCCTACAATGAGCAGTTCTTC
TRBV30	TRBD2	once	TRBJ2-3	14	CAWSKAGGADTQYF	TGTGCCTGGAGTAAGGCGGGAGGGGCAGATACGCAGTATTTT
TRBV2	-	few	TRBJ1-1	13	CATAYRPNTEAFF	TGTGCCACCGCGTACAGACCGAACACTGAAGCTTTCTTT
TRBV7-2	TRBD2	-	TRBJ2-1	12	CASSTGLIEQFF	TGTGCCAGCAGCACGGGACTAATTGAGCAGTTCTTC
TRBV12-2	-	-	TRBJ2-7	15	CASRHLDRVPGEQYF	TGTGCAAGTCGTCACCTGGACAGGGTACCAGGCGAGCAGTACTTC
TRBV2	-	-	TRBJ2-3	15	CASPKNQGGPDTQYF	TGTGCCAGCCCTAAAAATCAGGGTGGCCCAGATACGCAGTATTTT
TRBV6-4	TRBD2	-	TRBJ2-1	15	CASSQGTSNYNEQFF	TGTGCCAGCAGTCAAGGGACTAGCAACTACAATGAGCAGTTCTTC
TRBV30	-	once	TRBJ1-3	13	CAWTRGSGNTIYF	TGTGCCTGGACTAGGGGAAGTGGAAACACCATATATTTT
TRBV5-1	TRBD1	-	TRBJ2-1	14	CASRSTGGYNEQFF	TGCGCCAGCAGGTCTACAGGGGGATACAATGAGCAGTTCTTC
TRBV7-2	-	-	TRBJ2-3	15	CASSRTGRVTDTQYF	TGTGCCAGCAGTCGCACAGGGAGGGTCACAGATACGCAGTATTTT
TRBV10-3	TRBD1	-	TRBJ1-3	13	CATGTGPENTIYF	TGTGCCACGGGGACAGGGCCTGAAAACACCATATATTTT
TRBV5-4	TRBD1	-	TRBJ2-6	17	CASSAGQGVPGANVLTF	TGTGCCAGCAGCGCGGGACAGGGGGTACCGGGGGCCAACGTCCTGACTTTC
TRBV29-1	-	-	TRBJ2-7	11	CSVATSGEQYF	TGCAGCGTTGCGACAAGCGGCGAGCAGTACTTC
TRBV6-5	-	-	TRBJ2-7	14	CASSYSSQGYEQYF	TGTGCCAGCAGTTACTCTTCGCAGGGCTACGAGCAGTACTTC
TRBV10-2	TRBD2	-	TRBJ2-7	11	CASQAGGEQYF	TGCGCCAGCCAGGCGGGGGGCGAGCAGTACTTC
TRBV10-3	-	once	TRBJ2-1	16	CAISEYVAISYNEQFF	TGTGCCATCAGTGAGTACGTCGCGATATCCTACAATGAGCAGTTCTTC
TRBV28	-	once	TRBJ1-2	13	CASSSTVNYGYTF	TGTGCCAGCAGTTCGACAGTCAACTATGGCTACACCTTC
TRBV5-1	-	-	TRBJ2-7	14	CASSLLSSSYEQYF	TGCGCCAGCAGCTTGCTGTCCAGCTCCTACGAGCAGTACTTC
TRBV4-1	TRBD1	-	TRBJ1-4	16	CASRPQGALGYEKLFF	TGCGCCAGCAGGCCACAGGGGGCTTTAGGGTATGAAAAACTGTTTTTT
TRBV27	-	-	TRBJ2-2	14	CASRLTSLVGELFF	TGTGCCAGCAGACTCACTAGCCTGGTCGGGGAGCTGTTTTTT
TRBV15	TRBD1	-	TRBJ1-1	17	CATSSDRGSGGNTEAFF	TGTGCCACCAGCAGTGACAGGGGGTCTGGGGGAAACACTGAAGCTTTCTTT
TRBV5-4	-	few	TRBJ2-1	15	CASSLGTGTSDEQFF	TGTGCCAGCAGCTTGGGAACAGGGACCTCCGATGAGCAGTTCTTC
TRBV14	TRBD2	-	TRBJ2-1	17	CASSQDGGLAGVREQFF	TGTGCCAGCAGCCAAGATGGTGGGTTAGCGGGAGTTCGGGAGCAGTTCTTC
TRBV28	TRBD1	-	TRBJ1-2	16	CASSLWDRGGFYGYTF	TGTGCCAGCAGTTTATGGGACAGGGGGGGTTTTTATGGCTACACCTTC
TRBV7-9	-	-	TRBJ2-5	14	CASSSIRGGETQYF	TGTGCCAGCAGCTCTATAAGGGGAGGTGAGACCCAGTACTTC
TRBV5-4	TRBD2	-	TRBJ2-5	18	CASSLYKTGLAGQETQYF	TGTGCCAGCAGCCTATATAAAACCGGACTAGCGGGTCAAGAGACCCAGTACTTC
TRBV6-6	-	-	TRBJ2-2	15	CASSYGTPGTGELFF	TGTGCCAGCAGTTACGGGACACCAGGCACCGGGGAGCTGTTTTTT
TRBV5-1	TRBD1	-	TRBJ1-1	14	CASSKQGANTEAFF	TGCGCCAGCAGCAAACAGGGGGCGAACACTGAAGCTTTCTTT
TRBV29-1	-	-	TRBJ2-3	14	CSVPLALSTDTQYF	TGCAGCGTCCCTCTAGCGCTTAGCACAGATACGCAGTATTTT
TRBV4-1	-	-	TRBJ2-7	12	CASSQVRGEQYF	TGCGCCAGCAGCCAAGTTCGCGGGGAGCAGTACTTC
TRBV27	TRBD1	-	TRBJ2-7	14	CASSLDRGLGEQYF	TGTGCCAGCAGCCTTGACAGGGGGCTTGGCGAGCAGTACTTC
TRBV27	-	-	TRBJ2-1	14	CASSTGLEYNEQFF	TGTGCCAGCAGCACGGGACTGGAGTACAATGAGCAGTTCTTC
TRBV6-5	-	-	TRBJ1-5	15	CASSLQPQSNQPQHF	TGTGCCAGCAGTTTACAGCCCCAGAGCAATCAGCCCCAGCATTTT
TRBV5-1	-	-	TRBJ1-4	14	CASSLGTETEKLFF	TGCGCCAGCAGCTTGGGTACAGAGACCGAAAAACTGTTTTTT
TRBV5-4	-	-	TRBJ1-2	13	CASSLTANYGYTF	TGTGCCAGCAGCTTGACAGCTAACTATGGCTACACCTTC
TRBV6-5	TRBD1	-	TRBJ1-3	16	CASGYAPGQKGNTIYF	TGTGCCAGCGGTTACGCGCCGGGACAGAAGGGAAACACCATATATTTT
TRBV7-9	TRBD1	-	TRBJ2-7	16	CASSFDRDRGSNEQYF	TGTGCCAGCAGTTTTGACCGGGACAGGGGTTCCAACGAGCAGTACTTC
TRBV6-5	-	-	TRBJ1-4	12	CASSPILGKLFF	TGTGCCAGCAGCCCCATTCTCGGTAAACTGTTTTTT